This T cell receptor (beta chain) came from a study of shared clonotypes between healthy human individuals (dated by TCRdb to 2018 to 2021). Study-level background: The cohort comprised a couple of women and three men aged 18 to 49 years. For each donor, CD4 naive and CD4 memory were each run on three plates, CD8 naive on two plates, and CD8 memory on one plate. Blood TCR repertoires of about five healthy adults were deeply sequenced to estimate repertoire size and the extent of clonotype sharing between individuals. Between about 0.94 and 8.9 billion PBMCs per donor were obtained by leukapheresis. To increase sequencing depth and limit assay-specific biases, different laboratories used diverse techniques to prepare libraries and sequence TCR repertoires.

TCR CDR3 regions were amplified from genomic DNA by multiplex PCR using the deep immunoSEQ assay. Genomic DNA extracted from each cell subset was distributed evenly over all wells of several immunoSEQ 96-well plates, and each plate served as one replicate. For sorted subsets, about 210 ng of genomic DNA, equivalent to about 30,000 T cell genomes, went into each replicate PCR. The purified libraries were quantified using a Qubit 3.0 fluorometer, sized with a Bioanalyzer 2100, and then quantified again using the KAPA Library Quantification kit. Each immunoSEQ 96-well plate was sequenced on its own single-read 150-cycle Illumina NextSeq 550 flow cell. Under the source paper's analysis protocol: Because the immunoSEQ output included only junctional sequences and no quality scores, the filtering could not be the same as the filtering used for full-length reads. To assign V/J genes and CDR3, sequences were annotated against IMGT germline references using PyIR, a Python wrapper for IgBLAST v1.9. Reads were filtered out if the reads had weak V/J assignments (E-value above 1e-6), no CDR3, stop codons, out-of-frame junctions, or ambiguous translated residues. V3J clonotypes were defined by identical inferred V gene, J gene, and CDR3 amino acid sequence. Percentage overlap between repertoires was computed as shared unique clonotypes divided by the size of the smaller repertoire. Repertoire richness was assessed with RTK rarefaction, the Chao1 estimator, and Recon v2.1 estimates of unobserved clonotypes. Generation probabilities were computed with OLGA for all TCRbeta clonotypes obtained by the gDNA method from four donors. This immuneACCESS table, as held by TCRdb, lists in-frame sequences with V and J called but not all clones. Of the missing ones, under half trace to an unresolved V gene in checked studies; the others have no known cause. V and J calls and clone size follow that table, whereas D and trimming were derived from the DNA. Across this sample there are some 650,000 clones, with more than 95% seen only once. 0.057% of the sample is taken by the ten largest.

Broader findings and caveats from the paper: Across a handful of donors, approximately 5% of naive CD4, roughly 3.3% of naive CD8, about 2.3% of memory CD4, and approximately 0.4% of memory CD8 clonotypes were shared. Pairwise subsampling indicated that sequencing depth was expected to affect the degree of clonotype sharing among donors. Rarefaction of sorted-subset datasets indicated incomplete sequencing despite the large sequencing depth. Clonotypes shared by all four sorted-subset donors showed higher generation probabilities than non-shared clonotypes. Larger estimated clonotype richness was generally found for naive subsets than for memory subsets. The genetic and exposure-history diversity represented was limited by the small number of donors. Sampling was restricted to blood, and TCR repertoires in tissue are likely to differ from TCR repertoires in blood.

In the case of this clone: The clone's antigen remains unknown. Base qualities are missing; no much larger clone stands one base away.

Donors were healthy HIV-negative adults with no recently reported acute infections or vaccinations. All donors were Caucasian adults living in Nashville, Tennessee, USA. CD4+ T cells were enriched by magnetic negative selection; naive cells were then positively selected on CD45RA, and the negative fraction formed the memory subset. Blood was obtained by leukapheresis, after which PBMCs were separated by Ficoll-Histopaque density gradient centrifugation and cryopreserved in liquid nitrogen vapor phase. Analytical flow cytometry was used to check the purity and quantity of each magnetically sorted T cell population. Genomic DNA was isolated from each sorted fraction and quantified by UV absorbance on a Nanodrop 2000c. The CDR3 has 15 amino acids, counting the end cysteine and phenylalanine. Here the CDR3 DNA is all that survives: 45 bases in frame from base 1. V was cut back by 10 bases and J by 0 bases, leaving a gap of 16 bases between them. Per the germline V gene, MRHNA is the CDR1 and SNTAGT is the CDR2.

The V gene is TRBV6-4 and the J gene is TRBJ2-1; the D region possibly corresponds to TRBD2 (5 bases align). The sequence derives from a woman between 25 and 40 years old in good health. The sequencing input was naive CD4+ T cells sorted from blood. Reading the label with the study, this specimen's cell subset or site is: CD45RA+ positively selected. CDR3 protein: CATRRGSSSYNEQFF. The bases read TGTGCCACACGACGAGGGTCGAGCTCCTACAATGAGCAGTTCTTC.